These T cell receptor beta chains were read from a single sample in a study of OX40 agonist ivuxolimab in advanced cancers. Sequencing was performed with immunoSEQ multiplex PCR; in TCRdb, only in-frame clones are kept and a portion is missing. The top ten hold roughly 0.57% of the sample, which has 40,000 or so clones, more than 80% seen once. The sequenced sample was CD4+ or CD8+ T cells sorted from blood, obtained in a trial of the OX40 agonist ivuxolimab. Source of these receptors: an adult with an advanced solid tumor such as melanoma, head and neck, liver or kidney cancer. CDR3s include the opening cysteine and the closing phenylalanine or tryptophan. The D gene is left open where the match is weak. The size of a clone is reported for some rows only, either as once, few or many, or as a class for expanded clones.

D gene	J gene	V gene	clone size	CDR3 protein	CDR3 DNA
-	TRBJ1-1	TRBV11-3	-	CASSLVGPGTEAFF	TGTGCCAGCAGCTTAGTCGGCCCGGGGACTGAAGCTTTCTTT
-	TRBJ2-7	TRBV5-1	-	CASSVGGTAREQYF	TGCGCCAGCAGCGTCGGCGGGACGGCCCGCGAGCAGTACTTC
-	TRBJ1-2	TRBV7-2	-	CASSLSLEAGGYTF	TGTGCCAGCAGCCTCTCTTTAGAGGCCGGTGGCTACACCTTC
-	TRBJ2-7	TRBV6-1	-	CASIVDRRVGEQYF	TGTGCCAGCATCGTGGACAGACGGGTTGGGGAGCAGTACTTC
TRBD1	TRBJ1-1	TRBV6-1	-	CASSEIDRGNTEAFF	TGTGCCAGCAGTGAGATAGACAGGGGGAACACTGAAGCTTTCTTT
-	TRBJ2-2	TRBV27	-	CASRLGGGPNTGELFF	TGTGCCAGCAGGCTCGGCGGGGGCCCGAACACCGGGGAGCTGTTTTTT
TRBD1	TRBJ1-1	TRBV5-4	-	CASSPGQPNTEAFF	TGTGCCAGCAGCCCGGGACAGCCGAACACTGAAGCTTTCTTT
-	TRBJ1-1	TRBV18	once	CASSPRQQPNTEAFF	TGTGCCAGCTCACCGAGACAGCAACCGAACACTGAAGCTTTCTTT
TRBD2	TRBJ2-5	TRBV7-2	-	CASSVAGQETQYF	TGTGCCAGCAGCGTAGCGGGACAAGAGACCCAGTACTTC
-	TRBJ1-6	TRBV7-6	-	CASSQGFGSPLHF	TGTGCCAGCAGCCAGGGTTTTGGATCACCCCTCCACTTT
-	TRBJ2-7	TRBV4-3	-	CASSQEYRDYEQYF	TGCGCCAGCAGCCAAGAATACAGAGACTACGAGCAGTACTTC
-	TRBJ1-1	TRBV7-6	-	CASSLAGGSEAFF	TGTGCCAGCAGCTTAGCGGGGGGGAGTGAAGCTTTCTTT
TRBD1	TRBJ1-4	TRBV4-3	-	CASSQDYGTGGEKLFF	TGCGCCAGCAGCCAAGATTACGGGACAGGGGGAGAAAAACTGTTTTTT
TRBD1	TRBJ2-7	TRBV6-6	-	CASARDSLYEQYF	TGTGCCAGCGCCCGGGACAGTCTATACGAGCAGTACTTC
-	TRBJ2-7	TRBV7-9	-	CASSLGAAGGSSYEQYF	TGTGCCAGCAGCTTAGGGGCGGCTGGGGGGAGCTCCTACGAGCAGTACTTC
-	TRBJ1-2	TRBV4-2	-	CASSQTDFLSGYTF	TGTGCCAGCAGCCAAACAGACTTCCTATCCGGCTACACCTTC
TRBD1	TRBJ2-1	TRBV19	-	CASTRQGRTYNEQFF	TGTGCCAGTACCCGACAGGGGAGAACCTACAATGAGCAGTTCTTC
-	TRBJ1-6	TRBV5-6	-	CASSDRLNSPLHF	TGTGCCAGCAGTGACAGGTTAAATTCACCCCTCCACTTT
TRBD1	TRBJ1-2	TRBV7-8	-	CASSEDRGWGYTF	TGTGCCAGCAGCGAGGACAGGGGATGGGGCTACACCTTC
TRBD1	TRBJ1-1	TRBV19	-	CASSDRGNTEAFF	TGTGCCAGTAGCGACAGGGGGAACACTGAAGCTTTCTTT
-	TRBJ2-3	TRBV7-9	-	CASGWGRSTDTQYF	TGTGCCAGCGGCTGGGGGCGGAGCACAGATACGCAGTATTTT
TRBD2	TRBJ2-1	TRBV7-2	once	CASSFSGGGSYNEQFF	TGTGCCAGCAGCTTCTCGGGCGGGGGATCCTACAATGAGCAGTTCTTC
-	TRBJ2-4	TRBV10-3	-	CAISASRGTHDIQYF	TGTGCCATCAGTGCCTCCCGGGGGACACACGACATTCAGTACTTC
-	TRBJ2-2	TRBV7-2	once	CASSQVLGWAGELFF	TGTGCCAGCAGCCAAGTGTTGGGTTGGGCCGGGGAGCTGTTTTTT
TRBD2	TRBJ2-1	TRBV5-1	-	CASGGLAGHEQFF	TGCGCCAGCGGCGGACTAGCGGGCCATGAGCAGTTCTTC
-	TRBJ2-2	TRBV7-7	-	CASSLGPENTGELFF	TGTGCTAGCAGCTTAGGACCGGAGAACACCGGGGAGCTGTTTTTT
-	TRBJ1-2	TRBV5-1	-	CASSLNGGTGYTF	TGCGCCAGCAGCTTGAACGGGGGCACTGGCTACACCTTC
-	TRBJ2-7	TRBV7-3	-	CASSNGGEQYF	TGTGCCAGCAGCAACGGCGGGGAGCAGTACTTC
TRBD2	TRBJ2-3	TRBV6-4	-	CASTPLRGGTDTQYF	TGTGCCAGCACTCCCCTTCGGGGGGGCACAGATACGCAGTATTTT
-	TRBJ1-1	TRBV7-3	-	CASSLIANTEAFF	TGTGCCAGCAGCTTAATAGCGAACACTGAAGCTTTCTTT
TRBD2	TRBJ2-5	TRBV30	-	CAWTSRGGTQETQYF	TGTGCCTGGACCTCCCGGGGGGGTACTCAAGAGACCCAGTACTTC
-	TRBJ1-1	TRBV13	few	CASSPGGNTEAFF	TGTGCCAGCAGCCCCGGTGGGAACACTGAAGCTTTCTTT
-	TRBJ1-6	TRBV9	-	CASSVGQHNSPLHF	TGTGCCAGCAGCGTAGGGCAGCATAATTCACCCCTCCACTTT
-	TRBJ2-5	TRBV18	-	CASFETRQETQYF	TGTGCCAGCTTCGAGACACGCCAAGAGACCCAGTACTTC
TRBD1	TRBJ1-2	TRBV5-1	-	CASSRRGQGANYGYTF	TGCGCCAGCAGCCGACGCGGACAGGGTGCCAACTATGGCTACACCTTC
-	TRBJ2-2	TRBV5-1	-	CASSVGGTYRTGELFF	TGCGCCAGCAGCGTCGGGGGAACCTATAGAACCGGGGAGCTGTTTTTT
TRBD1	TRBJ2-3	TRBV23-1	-	CASSPYKGAEGTDTQYF	TGCGCCAGCAGCCCTTATAAGGGGGCCGAGGGAACAGATACGCAGTATTTT
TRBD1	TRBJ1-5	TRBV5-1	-	CASSLIPTGEGQPQHF	TGCGCCAGCAGCTTGATCCCGACAGGGGAGGGTCAGCCCCAGCATTTT
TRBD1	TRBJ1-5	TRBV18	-	CASSPGTGNQPQHF	TGTGCCAGCTCACCCGGGACAGGCAATCAGCCCCAGCATTTT
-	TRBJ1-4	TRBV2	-	CASSLEGGGATNEKLFF	TGTGCCAGCAGTCTTGAAGGGGGGGGTGCAACTAATGAAAAACTGTTTTTT
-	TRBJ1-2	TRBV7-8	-	CASSRQYPPGPNYGYTF	TGTGCCAGCAGCCGTCAATACCCTCCAGGGCCCAACTATGGCTACACCTTC
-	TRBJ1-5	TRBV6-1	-	CASNNVESSYQPQHF	TGTGCCAGCAATAATGTGGAAAGCAGTTATCAGCCCCAGCATTTT
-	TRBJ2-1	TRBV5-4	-	CASSLGLVGRSSYNEQFF	TGTGCCAGCAGCTTGGGTCTCGTTGGGAGGAGCTCCTACAATGAGCAGTTCTTC
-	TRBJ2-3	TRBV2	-	CASSEAGVRTDTQYF	TGTGCCAGCAGTGAAGCGGGGGTACGCACAGATACGCAGTATTTT
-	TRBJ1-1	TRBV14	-	CASSQQGVNTEAFF	TGTGCCAGCAGCCAACAGGGAGTGAACACTGAAGCTTTCTTT
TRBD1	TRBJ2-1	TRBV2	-	CASSDQGAAYNEQFF	TGTGCCAGCAGTGATCAGGGGGCGGCCTACAATGAGCAGTTCTTC
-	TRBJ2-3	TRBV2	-	CASSAGSDTQYF	TGTGCCAGCAGCGCGGGGTCAGATACGCAGTATTTT
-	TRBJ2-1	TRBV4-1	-	CASSRRSDVNNNEQFF	TGCGCCAGCAGCCGACGGAGCGACGTCAACAACAATGAGCAGTTCTTC